This T cell receptor (beta chain) was sequenced for a study of blood T cell repertoires in COVID-19 (TCRdb year 2020). In terms of the full investigation: Samples from collaborators originated in the United States, Italy and Spain and spanned both the acute and convalescent phases of COVID-19. The dataset comprised deeply sampled blood TCRbeta repertoires from subjects exposed to, actively infected with, or recovered from COVID-19. Where HLA class I and class II types were available, the types were taken from metadata supplied by the sample provider, not from assay-based typing. The material from the prospective study consisted of cDNA or gDNA derived from T cells, B-cell-depleted T cells, or PBMCs. The repertoires were released in a freely available public database intended as a resource for research on the immune response to SARS-CoV-2. Samples came from the ongoing ImmuneRACE study (first 160 participants) plus 1,254 subjects from 6 global collaborators. A de-identified subject ID, COVID-19 status, age in years and sex were almost always included in the sample metadata. The paper as a whole reports these results and caveats: The quantity of clinical and demographic metadata differed by source and by participant and was supplied without curation.

The immunoSEQ Assay, a bias-controlled multiplex PCR, was used to amplify TCRbeta CDR3 regions from genomic DNA. Turning to the authors' computational methods: The number of nucleated cells in each sample was estimated by amplification of reference gene primers within the assay. To quantify the absolute abundance of each unique TCRbeta CDR3 rearrangement, sequence reads were collapsed and filtered. Productive Simpson clonality was computed per sample as the square root of Simpson's diversity index over productive rearrangements. As stored in TCRdb, this immuneACCESS dataset retains in-frame rearrangements with V and J assigned. A fraction of the clones does not appear; measured against another copy, unresolved V genes explain less than half of the discrepancy, and the remainder lacks a known reason. V, J and clone size reflect that table, while D and trimming were determined from the DNA. The sample includes about 160,000 clones, with 80% to 90% observed a single time. Jointly, the top ten make up roughly 3.9% of the sample.

From the germline V gene, CDR1 is ENHRY and CDR2 is SYGVKD. Unmatched junction bases come to 8, with V trimmed by 8 bases and J by 7 bases. The CDR3 has 14 amino acids, counting the end cysteine and phenylalanine. Only CDR3 DNA is held: 42 bases, read in frame from base 1. A second Seattle source provided samples from volunteer blood donors who had recovered from COVID-19. Whole blood was collected in K2EDTA tubes by collaborating institutions according to the institutions' own protocols. For TCRbeta analysis, collaborators shipped samples in one of three forms: frozen whole blood, isolated PBMCs, or DNA extracted from either of those sample types. Comment on this clone: Which antigen it targets is not known. No base qualities exist here, and no much larger clone lies one base off it.

Recombination connected TRBV10-3 to TRBJ2-1; TRBD2 aligns with 10 central bases. This clonotype was sampled from a woman aged 55-69 years who had recovered from COVID-19. Sequences were obtained from peripheral blood. The nucleotide sequence reads as follows: TGTGCCATCCAAGCAGCGGGGGGGATAAATGAGCAGTTCTTC. It specifies CAIQAAGGINEQFF.